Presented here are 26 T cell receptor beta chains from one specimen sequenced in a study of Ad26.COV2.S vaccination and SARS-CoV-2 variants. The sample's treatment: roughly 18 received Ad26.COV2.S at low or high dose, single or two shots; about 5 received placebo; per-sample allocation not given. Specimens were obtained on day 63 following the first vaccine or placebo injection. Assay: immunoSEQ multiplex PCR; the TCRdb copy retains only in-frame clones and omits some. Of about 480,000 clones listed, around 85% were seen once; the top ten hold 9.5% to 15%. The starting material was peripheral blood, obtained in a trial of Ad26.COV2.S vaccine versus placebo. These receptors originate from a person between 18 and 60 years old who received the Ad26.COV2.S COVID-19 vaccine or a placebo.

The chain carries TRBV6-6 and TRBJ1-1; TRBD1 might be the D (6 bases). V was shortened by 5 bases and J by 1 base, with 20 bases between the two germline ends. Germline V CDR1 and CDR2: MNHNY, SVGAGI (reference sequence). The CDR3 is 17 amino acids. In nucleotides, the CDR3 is TGTGCCAGCAGTCCCTTAAGGTGGGCAGGGGAGAACACTGAAGCTTTCTTT. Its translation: CASSPLRWAGENTEAFF.

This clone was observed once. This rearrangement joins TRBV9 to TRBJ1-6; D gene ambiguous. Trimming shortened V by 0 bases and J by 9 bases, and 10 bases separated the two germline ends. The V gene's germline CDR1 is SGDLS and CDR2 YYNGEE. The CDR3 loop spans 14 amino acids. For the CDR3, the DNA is TGTGCCAGCAGCGTAGCCCCCGGCAGTTCACCCCTCCACTTT. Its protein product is CASSVAPGSSPLHF.

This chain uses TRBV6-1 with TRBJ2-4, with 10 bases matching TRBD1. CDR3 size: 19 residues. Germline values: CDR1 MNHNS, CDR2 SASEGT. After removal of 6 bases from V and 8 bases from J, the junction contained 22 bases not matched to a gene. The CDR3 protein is CASREKIQIPGQGFYIQYF. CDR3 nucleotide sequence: TGTGCCAGCAGGGAAAAAATTCAAATCCCGGGACAGGGGTTTTACATTCAGTACTTC.

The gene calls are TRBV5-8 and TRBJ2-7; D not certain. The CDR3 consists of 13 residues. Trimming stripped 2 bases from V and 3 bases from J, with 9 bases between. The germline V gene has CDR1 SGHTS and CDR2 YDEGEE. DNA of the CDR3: TGTGCCAGCAGCTTAGGGAATATCTACGAGCAGTACTTC. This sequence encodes CASSLGNIYEQYF.

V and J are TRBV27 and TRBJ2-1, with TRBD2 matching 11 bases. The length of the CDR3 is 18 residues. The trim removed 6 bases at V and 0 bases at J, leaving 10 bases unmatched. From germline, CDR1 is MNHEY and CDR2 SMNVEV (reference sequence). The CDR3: CASSRTSGRGSSYNEQFF. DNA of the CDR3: TGTGCCAGCAGCAGGACTAGCGGGCGGGGAAGCTCCTACAATGAGCAGTTCTTC.

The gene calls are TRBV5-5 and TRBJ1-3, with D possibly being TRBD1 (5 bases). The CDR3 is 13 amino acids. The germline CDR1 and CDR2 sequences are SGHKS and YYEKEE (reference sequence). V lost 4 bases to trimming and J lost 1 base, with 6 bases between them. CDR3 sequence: CASSPGSGNTIYF. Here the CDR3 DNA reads TGTGCCAGCAGCCCAGGGTCTGGAAACACCATATATTTT.

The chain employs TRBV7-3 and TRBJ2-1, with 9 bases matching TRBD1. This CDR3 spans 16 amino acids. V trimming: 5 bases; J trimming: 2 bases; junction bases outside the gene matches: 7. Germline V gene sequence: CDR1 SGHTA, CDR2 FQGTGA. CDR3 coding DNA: TGTGCCAGCAGCCTCCAAGGGACAGGGCCCTACAATGAGCAGTTCTTC. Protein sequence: CASSLQGTGPYNEQFF.

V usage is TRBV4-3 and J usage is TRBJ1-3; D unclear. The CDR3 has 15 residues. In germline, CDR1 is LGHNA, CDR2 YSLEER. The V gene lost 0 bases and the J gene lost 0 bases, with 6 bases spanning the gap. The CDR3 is CASSQDRSSGNTIYF. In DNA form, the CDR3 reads TGCGCCAGCAGCCAAGACAGAAGCTCTGGAAACACCATATATTTT.

For the CDR3, the DNA is TGCGCCAGCACCGACAGTAGCTATGGCTACACCTTC. Protein: CASTDSSYGYTF. J is TRBJ1-2 and V is TRBV4-3, with a tentative D call TRBD1 (5 bases). Per germline, CDR1 LGHNA and CDR2 YSLEER. CDR3 size: 12 residues. The V gene lost 7 bases and the J gene lost 4 bases, with 10 bases spanning the gap.

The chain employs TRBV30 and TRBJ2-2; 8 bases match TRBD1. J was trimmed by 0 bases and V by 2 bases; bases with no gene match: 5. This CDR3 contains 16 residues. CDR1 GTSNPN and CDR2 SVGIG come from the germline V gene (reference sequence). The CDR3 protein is CAWSPKDRANTGELFF. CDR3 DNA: TGTGCCTGGAGTCCCAAGGACAGGGCGAACACCGGGGAGCTGTTTTTT.

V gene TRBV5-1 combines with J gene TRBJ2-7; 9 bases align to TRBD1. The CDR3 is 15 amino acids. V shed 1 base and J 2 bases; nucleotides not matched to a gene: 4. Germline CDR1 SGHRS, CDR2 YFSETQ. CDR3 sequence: CASSLTGGPTYEQYF. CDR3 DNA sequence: TGCGCCAGCAGCTTGACAGGGGGCCCAACCTACGAGCAGTACTTC.

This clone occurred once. The CDR3 loop reads CASSQATGGNYGYTF. CDR3 nucleotides: TGTGCCAGCAGCCAAGCTACGGGGGGGAACTATGGCTACACCTTC. The chain is built from TRBV4-2 and TRBJ1-2, with D maybe TRBD1 (5 bases). Germline CDR1 reads LGHNA; CDR2 reads YNFKEQ. The CDR3 is made up of 15 amino acids. The V and J ends lost 1 base and 2 bases respectively, with 11 bases between them.

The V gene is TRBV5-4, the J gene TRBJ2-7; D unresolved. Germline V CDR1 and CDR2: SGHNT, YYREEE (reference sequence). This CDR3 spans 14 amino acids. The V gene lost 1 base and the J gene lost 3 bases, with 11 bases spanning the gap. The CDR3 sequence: CASSLPGSNYEQYF. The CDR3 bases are TGTGCCAGCAGCTTGCCTGGCTCTAACTACGAGCAGTACTTC.

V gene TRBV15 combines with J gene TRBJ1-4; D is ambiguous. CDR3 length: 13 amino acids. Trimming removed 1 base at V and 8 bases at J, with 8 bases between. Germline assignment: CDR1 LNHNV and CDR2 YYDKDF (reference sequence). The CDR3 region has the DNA TGTGCCACCAGCAGAGGGGAACTAGAAAAACTGTTTTTT. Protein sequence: CATSRGELEKLFF.

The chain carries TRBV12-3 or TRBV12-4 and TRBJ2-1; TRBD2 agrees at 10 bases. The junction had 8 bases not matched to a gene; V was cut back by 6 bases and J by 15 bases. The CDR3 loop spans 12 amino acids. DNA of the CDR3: TGTGCCAGCAGCCCTGGACTAGCGGTACGGTTCTTC. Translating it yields CASSPGLAVRFF.

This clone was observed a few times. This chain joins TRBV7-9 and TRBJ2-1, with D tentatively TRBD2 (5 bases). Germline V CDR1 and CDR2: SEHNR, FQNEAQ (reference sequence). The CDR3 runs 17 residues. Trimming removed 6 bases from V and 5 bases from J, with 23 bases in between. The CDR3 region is CASRPTPGLRVDNEQFF. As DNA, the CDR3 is TGTGCCAGCAGGCCCACCCCTGGGCTGAGGGTGGACAATGAGCAGTTCTTC.

The CDR3 region is CASSITGDGNTIYF. The CDR3 nucleotides read TGTGCCAGCAGCATCACAGGGGACGGAAACACCATATATTTT. The chain employs TRBV7-2 and TRBJ1-3; 7 bases map to TRBD1. V shed 5 bases and J 4 bases; nucleotides not matched to a gene: 5. The CDR3 loop spans 14 amino acids. CDR1 and CDR2 from the germline V gene are SGHTA and FQGNSA. The full variable domain, in which reference TRBV7-2 and TRBJ1-3 provide the parts outside the CDR3, is GAGVSQSPSNKVTEKGKDVELRCDPISGHTALYWYRQSLGQGLEFLIYFQGNSAPDKSGLPSDRFSAERTGGSVSTLTIQRTQQEDSAVYLCASSITGDGNTIYFGEGSWLTVV.

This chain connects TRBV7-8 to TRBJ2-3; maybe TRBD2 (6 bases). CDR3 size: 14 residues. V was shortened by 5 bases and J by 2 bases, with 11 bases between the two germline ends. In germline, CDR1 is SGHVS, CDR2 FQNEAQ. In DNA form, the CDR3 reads TGTGCCAGCAGCCCTCGGGACTCCACAGATACGCAGTATTTT. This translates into CASSPRDSTDTQYF.

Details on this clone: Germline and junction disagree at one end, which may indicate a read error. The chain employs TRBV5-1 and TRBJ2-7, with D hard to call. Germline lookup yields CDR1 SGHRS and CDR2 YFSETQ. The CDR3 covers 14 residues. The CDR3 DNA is TGCGCCAACAGCTTCGGCGGCCGTTCCCTTGAGCAGTACTTC. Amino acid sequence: CANSFGGRSLEQYF.

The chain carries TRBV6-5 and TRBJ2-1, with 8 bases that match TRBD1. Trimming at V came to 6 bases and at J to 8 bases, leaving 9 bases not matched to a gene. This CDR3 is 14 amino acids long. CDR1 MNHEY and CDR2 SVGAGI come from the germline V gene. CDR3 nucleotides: TGTGCCAGCAGCTCCCGGACAGGGTTGGATGAGCAGTTCTTC. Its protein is CASSSRTGLDEQFF.

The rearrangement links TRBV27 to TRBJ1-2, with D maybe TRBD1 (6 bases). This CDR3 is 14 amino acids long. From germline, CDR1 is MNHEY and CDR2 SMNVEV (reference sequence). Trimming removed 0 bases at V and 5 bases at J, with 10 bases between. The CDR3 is CASSLSGTRYGYTF. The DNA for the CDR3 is TGTGCCAGCAGTTTATCCGGGACAAGGTATGGCTACACCTTC.

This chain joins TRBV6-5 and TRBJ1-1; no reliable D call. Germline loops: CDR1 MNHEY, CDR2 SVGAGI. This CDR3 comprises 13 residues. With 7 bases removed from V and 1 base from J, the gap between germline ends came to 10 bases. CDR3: CASNQRRNTEAFF. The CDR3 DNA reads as TGTGCCAGCAATCAACGGAGGAACACTGAAGCTTTCTTT.

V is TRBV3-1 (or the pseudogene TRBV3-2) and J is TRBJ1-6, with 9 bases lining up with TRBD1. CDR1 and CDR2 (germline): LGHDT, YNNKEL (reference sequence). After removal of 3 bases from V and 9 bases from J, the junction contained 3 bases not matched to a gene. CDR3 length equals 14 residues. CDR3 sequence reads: CASSQRTGVSPLHF. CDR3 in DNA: TGTGCCAGCAGCCAGAGGACAGGGGTTTCACCCCTCCACTTT.

In DNA form, the CDR3 reads TGCAGCGCCTTATCAGGGGAGGGGGTCTACGAGCAGTACTTC. Translated, it gives CSALSGEGVYEQYF. The J gene is TRBJ2-7, the V gene TRBV29-1, with D possibly being TRBD2 (7 bases). V lost 7 bases and J lost 3, with 19 bases in between. This CDR3 is 14 amino acids long. Germline lookup yields CDR1 SQVTM and CDR2 ANQGSEA.

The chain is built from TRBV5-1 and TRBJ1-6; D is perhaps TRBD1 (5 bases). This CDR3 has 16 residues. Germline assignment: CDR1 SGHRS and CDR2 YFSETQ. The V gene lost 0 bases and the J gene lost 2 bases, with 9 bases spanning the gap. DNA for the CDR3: TGCGCCAGCAGCTTGGAAGGGGTAACCTATAATTCACCCCTCCACTTT. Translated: CASSLEGVTYNSPLHF.

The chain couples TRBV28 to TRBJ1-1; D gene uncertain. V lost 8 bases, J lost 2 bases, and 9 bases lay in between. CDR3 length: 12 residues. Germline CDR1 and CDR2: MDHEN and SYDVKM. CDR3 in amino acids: CASCLVNTEAFF. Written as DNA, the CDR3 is TGTGCCAGCTGCTTGGTCAACACTGAAGCTTTCTTT.